This T cell receptor beta chain came from a study of blood T cell repertoires in COVID-19. Study summary: Spain, Italy and the United States supplied samples that represented acute and convalescent COVID-19.

Per the original methods: Using reference gene primer amplification, nucleated cell counts were estimated. This table comes from immunoSEQ multiplex PCR, and its TCRdb copy is limited to in-frame clones, with some not included. D and trimming were read from the DNA, whereas the V and J calls and clone size are those reported in that table. Found here are over 150,000 clones, less than 90% of them singletons; the top ten hold 7.6%. The CDR3 contains 16 residues. Germline lookup yields CDR1 SEHNR and CDR2 FQNEAQ (reference sequence). The junction had 5 bases not matched to a gene; V was cut back by 5 bases and J by 6 bases.

The sample comprised peripheral blood. This clonotype was obtained from a woman in her 70s with COVID-19, enrolled during active disease. The V call is TRBV7-9, the J call TRBJ2-3, with 16 bases identical to TRBD2. This CDR3 is CASSRGTSGRADTQYF. Here the CDR3 DNA reads TGTGCCAGCAGCCGAGGGACTAGCGGGAGGGCGGATACGCAGTATTTT.